This TCR beta chain was profiled in a study of cytomegalovirus exposure and HLA in healthy donors. PCR amplification relied on 60 Vbeta primers (plus 13 Jbeta primers). Using immunoSEQ multiplex PCR, the repertoire was profiled, and TCRdb retains in-frame clones only, with some absent. The table lists some 160,000 clones, 65% to 85% of them singletons. Trimming took 4 bases from V and 0 from J, leaving 16 bases between them. CDR1 and CDR2 (germline): SGHAT, FQNNGV. The CDR3 runs to 17 residues. The gene calls are TRBV11-2 and TRBJ2-4, with a tentative D call TRBD1 (7 bases). The sequence was collected from a man aged 55-75 years in good health and CMV-seronegative. Sequencing was done on a sample of PBMCs. DNA of the CDR3: TGTGCCAGCAGCTCTGTGCGGGACAGACTAGCCAAAAACATTCAGTACTTC. Translation gives CASSSVRDRLAKNIQYF.